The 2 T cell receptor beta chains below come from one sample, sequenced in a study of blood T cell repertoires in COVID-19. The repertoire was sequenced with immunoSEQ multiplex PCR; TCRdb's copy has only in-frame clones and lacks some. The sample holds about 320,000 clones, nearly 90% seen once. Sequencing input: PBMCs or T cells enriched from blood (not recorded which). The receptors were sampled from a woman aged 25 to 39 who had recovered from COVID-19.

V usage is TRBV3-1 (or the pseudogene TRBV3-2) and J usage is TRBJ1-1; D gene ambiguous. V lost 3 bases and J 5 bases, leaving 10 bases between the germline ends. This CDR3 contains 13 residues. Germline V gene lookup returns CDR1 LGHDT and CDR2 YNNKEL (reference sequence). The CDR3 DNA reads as TGTGCCAGCAGCCATGGTCCGGTTACTGAAGCTTTCTTT. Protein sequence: CASSHGPVTEAFF.

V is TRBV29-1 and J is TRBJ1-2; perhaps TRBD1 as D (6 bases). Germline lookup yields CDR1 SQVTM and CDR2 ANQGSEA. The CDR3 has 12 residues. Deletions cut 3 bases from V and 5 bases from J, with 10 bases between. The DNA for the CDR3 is TGCAGCGTTGACGGGACACAATATGGCTACACCTTC. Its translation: CSVDGTQYGYTF.